This TCR beta chain was captured by sequencing in a study of blood T cell repertoires in COVID-19. The method was immunoSEQ multiplex PCR; TCRdb's version includes in-frame clones alone and lacks a portion of them. The table lists about 250,000 clones, approximately 90% of them singletons. The CDR3 length is 15 residues. Trimming at V came to 7 bases and at J to 4 bases, leaving 8 bases not matched to a gene. Germline V gives CDR1 SNHLY, CDR2 FYNNEI. Sequenced sample: PBMCs or T cells enriched from blood (not recorded which). The receptor's source is a woman younger than 30 who had recovered from COVID-19. The chain combines TRBV2 with TRBJ1-3; 9 bases match TRBD1. The chain's CDR3 is CASTTDRGEGNTIYF. CDR3 sequence (DNA): TGTGCCAGCACTACGGACAGGGGAGAGGGAAACACCATATATTTT. The full variable domain, its missing parts supplied by reference TRBV2 and TRBJ1-3, is EPEVTQTPSHQVTQMGQEVILRCVPISNHLYFYWYRQILGQKVEFLVSFYNNEISEKSEIFDDQFSVERPDGSNFTLKIRSTKLEDSAMYFCASTTDRGEGNTIYFGEGSWLTVV.